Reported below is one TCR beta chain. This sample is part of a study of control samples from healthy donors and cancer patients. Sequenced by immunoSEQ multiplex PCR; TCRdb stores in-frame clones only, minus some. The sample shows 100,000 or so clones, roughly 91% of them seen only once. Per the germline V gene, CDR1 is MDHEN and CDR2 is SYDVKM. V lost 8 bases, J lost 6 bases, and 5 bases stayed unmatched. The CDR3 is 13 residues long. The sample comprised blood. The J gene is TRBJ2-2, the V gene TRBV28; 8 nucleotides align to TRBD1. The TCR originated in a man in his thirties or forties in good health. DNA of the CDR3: TGTGCCAGCTCGGACAGGGTACCCGGGGAGCTGTTTTTT. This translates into CASSDRVPGELFF.